Sequencing of this T cell receptor (beta chain) was carried out in a study of OX40 agonist ivuxolimab in advanced cancers. Method: immunoSEQ multiplex PCR; TCRdb's copy keeps in-frame clones and lacks some. This table holds some 60,000 clones, about 83% found once. Germline CDR1 and CDR2: SNHLY and FYNNEI. This CDR3 is 15 amino acids long. The V end lost 3 bases, the J end lost 0 bases, and 11 bases lay between the germline ends. This clone was detected only once. This receptor was taken from an adult with an advanced solid tumor such as melanoma, head and neck, liver or kidney cancer. Sequences were derived from CD4+ or CD8+ T cells sorted from blood, sampled in a trial of the OX40 agonist ivuxolimab. This sequence joins TRBV2 and TRBJ1-1; no firm D call. This chain's CDR3 is CASSDRGRMNTEAFF. CDR3 nucleotides: TGTGCCAGCAGTGACCGAGGGAGAATGAACACTGAAGCTTTCTTT.